This T cell receptor (beta chain) was retrieved from a study of Ad26.COV2.S vaccination and SARS-CoV-2 variants. Regarding the study as a whole: Possibly, TCR breadth and depth analyses underestimated total T cell responses. Spike-specific TCR breadth was greater in vaccine than placebo recipients.

With respect to this clone: Antigen: not known.

Germline V gene sequence: CDR1 KGHSH, CDR2 LQKENI. This CDR3 contains 13 residues. V was trimmed by 1 base and J by 2 bases, leaving 5 bases between them. Sequenced by immunoSEQ multiplex PCR; TCRdb stores in-frame clones only, minus some. In the table there are about 320,000 clones, 85% to 90% of which are singletons. Treatment denoted: 19 received Ad26.COV2.S at low or high dose, single or two shots; 5 received placebo; per-sample allocation not given. At day 63 after the first vaccine or placebo injection, samples were drawn. Aged 18-55 years, donor was enrolled in Boston at some point between 2019 and 2021.

The TCR comes from a person aged 18 to 59 who received the Ad26.COV2.S COVID-19 vaccine or a placebo. The starting material was peripheral blood, obtained in a trial of Ad26.COV2.S vaccine versus placebo. The chain employs TRBV18 and TRBJ2-5; D is ambiguous. The CDR3 DNA is TGTGCCAGCTCACCACTCGGGCAAGAGACCCAGTACTTC. This codes for CASSPLGQETQYF. The full variable domain, with the rest looked up from reference TRBV18 and TRBJ2-5, is NAGVMQNPRHLVRRRGQEARLRCSPMKGHSHVYWYRQLPEEGLKFMVYLQKENIIDESGMPKERFSAEFPKEGPSILRIQQVVRGDSAAYFCASSPLGQETQYFGPGTRLLVL.